What follows are 23 T cell receptor beta chains derived from one specimen sequenced in a study of T cell responses to AZD1222 COVID-19 vaccine. Assay: immunoSEQ multiplex PCR; the TCRdb copy retains only in-frame clones and omits some. The table shows around 50,000 clones, with roughly 85% occurring only once. The source was peripheral blood, collected 28 days after the second AZD1222 dose. The receptors stem from an adult who received the AZD1222 COVID-19 vaccine.

The genes are TRBV6-1 and TRBJ1-4, with D tentatively TRBD1 (5 bases). The CDR3 has 15 residues. CDR1 and CDR2 (germline): MNHNS, SASEGT. Between the trimmed V and J ends, which lost 4 bases and 3 bases, there was a span of 12 bases. DNA for the CDR3: TGTGCCAGCAGTGGCGGGGGTCGGTCTAATGAAAAACTGTTTTTT. This codes for CASSGGGRSNEKLFF.

The sample holds one count of this clone. The gene calls are TRBV5-1 and TRBJ2-1; 13 bases fit TRBD2. The V gene end was trimmed by 3 bases and the J gene end by 5 bases; junction bases not matched to a gene: 2. Germline V CDR1 and CDR2: SGHRS, YFSETQ. The CDR3 is 15 amino acids. CDR3 protein: CASSWGTSGNNEQFF. CDR3 nucleotides: TGCGCCAGCAGCTGGGGGACTAGCGGGAACAATGAGCAGTTCTTC.

There are a few counts of this clone. V gene TRBV6-5 combines with J gene TRBJ1-2; 7 bases are a match to TRBD1. The CDR3 is made up of 13 amino acids. Germline assignment: CDR1 MNHEY and CDR2 SVGAGI. V dropped 6 bases and J dropped 7; count of bases not matched to a gene: 8. CDR3 in amino acids: CASSQDRWSGYTF. CDR3 bases: TGTGCCAGCAGCCAGGACAGGTGGTCTGGCTACACCTTC.

There are a few counts of this clone. This chain links TRBV2 with TRBJ1-1; D is undetermined. Trimming shortened V by 7 bases and J by 6 bases, and 9 bases separated the two germline ends. The germline V gene has CDR1 SNHLY and CDR2 FYNNEI. This CDR3 comprises 11 residues. This CDR3 reads CASTLRAEAFF. CDR3 sequence (DNA): TGTGCCAGCACCCTTAGGGCTGAAGCTTTCTTT. The complete variable domain, with remaining parts taken from reference TRBV2 and TRBJ1-1, reads EPEVTQTPSHQVTQMGQEVILRCVPISNHLYFYWYRQILGQKVEFLVSFYNNEISEKSEIFDDQFSVERPDGSNFTLKIRSTKLEDSAMYFCASTLRAEAFFGQGTRLTVV.

This chain joins TRBV28 and TRBJ2-7; 7 bases align to TRBD2. The CDR3 has 22 amino acids. V was pared by 7 bases and J by 3 bases, with 33 bases of the junction left unmatched. Germline CDR1 reads MDHEN; CDR2 reads SYDVKM. As DNA, the CDR3 is TGTGCCAGCATTCGGGGAGGGAAGAGGAGCGGGAAATCGTGGAAACCTTACTACGAGCAGTACTTC. Amino acids: CASIRGGKRSGKSWKPYYEQYF.

This clone was seen more than once but under ten times. This rearrangement joins TRBV7-6 to TRBJ2-2, with D perhaps given as TRBD1 or TRBD2 (5 bases each). Deletions cut 1 base from V and 3 bases from J, with 12 bases between. The CDR3 runs to 16 residues. Germline-derived CDR1 and CDR2 are SGHVS and FNYEAQ. The CDR3, as DNA: TGTGCCAGCAGCTTAGTACGGGGCTCCGACACCGGGGAGCTGTTTTTT. Amino acids: CASSLVRGSDTGELFF.

The CDR3 reads CASGRGLAGGWSTDTQYF. As DNA, the CDR3 is TGCGCCAGCGGGCGTGGACTAGCGGGAGGTTGGAGCACAGATACGCAGTATTTT. This sequence joins TRBV5-1 and TRBJ2-3, with 14 nucleotides matching TRBD2. Germline-derived CDR1 and CDR2 are SGHRS and YFSETQ. After removal of 7 bases from V and 0 bases from J, the junction contained 10 bases not matched to a gene. There are 18 residues in the CDR3.

The rearrangement joins TRBV18 to TRBJ2-3, with D perhaps TRBD1 (6 bases). The CDR3 loop spans 17 amino acids. CDR1 is KGHSH and CDR2 is LQKENI in the germline V gene. V lost 3 bases and J 4 bases, leaving 20 bases between the germline ends. CDR3 in DNA: TGTGCCAGCTCACCCTTGAGAGGGGCAGGGGTCGCAGATACGCAGTATTTT. Its protein product is CASSPLRGAGVADTQYF. Supplemented by reference TRBV18 and TRBJ2-3, the full variable domain reads NAGVMQNPRHLVRRRGQEARLRCSPMKGHSHVYWYRQLPEEGLKFMVYLQKENIIDESGMPKERFSAEFPKEGPSILRIQQVVRGDSAAYFCASSPLRGAGVADTQYFGPGTRLTVL.

The rearrangement joins TRBV5-1 to TRBJ2-1; 9 positions match TRBD2. Trimming took 4 bases from V and 6 from J; bases not matched to a gene: 11. Germline CDR1 is SGHRS and CDR2 is YFSETQ. The CDR3 loop spans 16 amino acids. The CDR3 region has the DNA TGCGCCAGCAGCCCCGTGGCGGGAGGGCCGGTCAATGAGCAGTTCTTC. Residues: CASSPVAGGPVNEQFF. Full variable domain (remainder filled in from reference TRBV5-1 and TRBJ2-1): KAGVTQTPRYLIKTRGQQVTLSCSPISGHRSVSWYQQTPGQGLQFLFEYFSETQRNKGNFPGRFSGRQFSNSRSEMNVSTLELGDSALYLCASSPVAGGPVNEQFFGPGTRLTVL.

This chain links TRBV18 with TRBJ1-1, with no clear D. The CDR3 spans 12 residues. Trimming stripped 8 bases from V and 2 bases from J, with 9 bases between. CDR1 is KGHSH, CDR2 LQKENI, per germline. The CDR3 coding sequence is TGTGCCAGCGGATCGGGAAACACTGAAGCTTTCTTT. It codes for CASGSGNTEAFF. Full variable domain (outside the CDR3, taken from reference TRBV18 and TRBJ1-1): NAGVMQNPRHLVRRRGQEARLRCSPMKGHSHVYWYRQLPEEGLKFMVYLQKENIIDESGMPKERFSAEFPKEGPSILRIQQVVRGDSAAYFCASGSGNTEAFFGQGTRLTVV.

This chain uses TRBV30 with TRBJ2-6; D possibly corresponds to TRBD1 (5 bases). V gave up 5 bases and J gave up 4 bases, with 12 bases separating them. This CDR3 spans 14 amino acids. In germline, CDR1 is GTSNPN, CDR2 SVGIG (reference sequence). This CDR3 reads CAWCQGGGANVLTF. CDR3 bases: TGTGCCTGGTGCCAGGGTGGAGGGGCCAACGTCCTGACTTTC.

This clone was detected only once. This chain uses TRBV18 with TRBJ2-2, with a tentative D call TRBD1 (6 bases). Germline lookup yields CDR1 KGHSH and CDR2 LQKENI. This CDR3 has 16 residues. Trimming removed 4 bases at V and 4 bases at J, with 16 bases between. The CDR3 DNA reads as TGTGCCAGCTCACAATTGAGGACAGATATCACCGGGGAGCTGTTTTTT. Protein product: CASSQLRTDITGELFF.

The chain has TRBV18 and TRBJ2-2, with 7 bases identical to TRBD1. The V gene's germline CDR1 is KGHSH and CDR2 LQKENI. V was pared by 1 base and J by 3 bases, with 5 bases of the junction left unmatched. This CDR3 has 16 amino acids. The CDR3 is CASSPQGTADTGELFF. As DNA, the CDR3 is TGTGCCAGCTCACCACAGGGGACAGCTGACACCGGGGAGCTGTTTTTT.

This chain links TRBV12-3 or TRBV12-4 with TRBJ1-5, with D perhaps TRBD1 (5 bases). The CDR3 has 13 residues. Deletions cut 2 bases from V and 8 bases from J, with 10 bases between. The CDR3 nucleotides read TGTGCCAGCAGTTTACAGGGATTGGAGCCCCAGCATTTT. The encoded protein is CASSLQGLEPQHF.

The chain is built from TRBV6-2 or TRBV6-3 and TRBJ2-5, with 10 bases aligning to TRBD2. The trim removed 1 base at V and 5 bases at J, leaving 10 bases unmatched. CDR3 length: 17 amino acids. Germline CDR1 MNHEY, CDR2 SVGEGT. CDR3 coding DNA: TGTGCCAGCAGTTACTTGTATCTAGCGGGAGTAAAGGAGACCCAGTACTTC. Protein product: CASSYLYLAGVKETQYF.

The V call is TRBV11-3, the J call TRBJ2-1; 7 bases map to TRBD2. Trimming removed 5 bases from V and 3 bases from J; junction bases left unmatched: 10. Germline CDR1 SGHNT, CDR2 YENEEA. The CDR3 contains 16 residues. The CDR3: CASSLRTRPSYNEQFF. The CDR3 DNA reads as TGTGCCAGCAGCCTAAGGACTAGACCGAGCTACAATGAGCAGTTCTTC.

V usage is TRBV3-1 (or the pseudogene TRBV3-2) and J usage is TRBJ1-3; D may be TRBD1 (5 bases). CDR3 size: 16 residues. Per germline, CDR1 LGHDT and CDR2 YNNKEL (reference sequence). V lost 1 base to trimming and J lost 0 bases, with 10 bases between them. Here the CDR3 reads CASSQVGGSSGNTIYF. DNA of the CDR3: TGTGCCAGCAGCCAAGTTGGGGGGAGCTCTGGAAACACCATATATTTT.

The chain carries TRBV27 and TRBJ1-5; D ambiguous. Germline V lookup: CDR1 MNHEY, CDR2 SMNVEV (reference sequence). CDR3 length: 16 residues. V lost 6 bases to trimming and J lost 0 bases, with 15 bases between them. The CDR3 protein is CASSKTGSYSNQPQHF. CDR3 DNA: TGTGCCAGCAGCAAAACGGGATCTTATAGCAATCAGCCCCAGCATTTT.

The gene calls are TRBV6-5 and TRBJ2-1, with TRBD2 matching 14 bases. Germline-derived CDR1 and CDR2 are MNHEY and SVGAGI. Unmatched junction bases numbered 8, after V lost 7 bases and J lost 9 bases. The CDR3 runs 15 residues. The CDR3, as DNA: TGTGCCAGCACCAAAGGGACTAGCGGGAGATCTGAGCAGTTCTTC. It encodes CASTKGTSGRSEQFF.

This CDR3 is CATSDPGVGRRDTQYF. In DNA, the CDR3 is TGTGCCACCAGTGACCCAGGCGTTGGGAGGAGAGATACGCAGTATTTT. The V gene is TRBV24-1, the J gene TRBJ2-3; TRBD2 is a possible D gene (6 bases). Germline CDR1 KGHDR, CDR2 SFDVKD. This CDR3 has 16 amino acids. V was cut by 4 bases and J by 5 bases, with 18 bases left in between.

The chain employs TRBV3-1 (or the pseudogene TRBV3-2) and TRBJ2-2, with TRBD1 matching 11 bases. This CDR3 has 15 amino acids. Germline CDR1 reads LGHDT; CDR2 reads YNNKEL (reference sequence). The V segment lost 6 bases and the J segment 6 bases; nucleotides outside the gene matches: 6. CDR3 DNA sequence: TGTGCCAGCAGAATAGGGACAGGGGGGTCCGGGGAGCTGTTTTTT. This translates into CASRIGTGGSGELFF.

The CDR3 loop reads CAWSRSLQETQYF. Written as DNA, the CDR3 is TGTGCCTGGAGTCGATCCCTCCAAGAGACCCAGTACTTC. V is TRBV30 and J is TRBJ2-5; D gene uncertain. The CDR3 consists of 13 residues. Trimming removed 2 bases from V and 1 base from J, with 8 bases in between. The germline V gene has CDR1 GTSNPN and CDR2 SVGIG (reference sequence). Full variable domain (outside the CDR3, taken from reference TRBV30 and TRBJ2-5): SQTIHQWPATLVQPVGSPLSLECTVEGTSNPNLYWYRQAAGRGLQLLFYSVGIGQISSEVPQNLSASRPQDRQFILSSKKLLLSDSGFYLCAWSRSLQETQYFGPGTRLLVL.

The chain is built from TRBV27 and TRBJ2-2; D may be TRBD1 (6 bases). Germline lookup yields CDR1 MNHEY and CDR2 SMNVEV (reference sequence). V gave up 4 bases and J gave up 6 bases, with 21 bases separating them. The CDR3 is 17 amino acids. The CDR3 protein is CASSSPPWGQESGELFF. The CDR3 region has the DNA TGTGCCAGCAGTTCTCCCCCGTGGGGGCAGGAGTCCGGGGAGCTGTTTTTT.